This T cell receptor (beta chain) derives from a study of T-cell memory formation after mild COVID-19. The wider study: Among the donors, TCR clusters were largely specific to each donor. Broader study findings: Later expanders leaned toward CD4+, whereas clones contracting from day 15 to 85 were balanced CD4/CD8. Contracting CD4+ clones were located mainly in CM and EM, and CD8+ clones in EMRA.

As to this clonotype: The antigen is undetermined.

TCRdb ran MiXCR on the 5' RACE reads and lists one entry per CDR3 protein. The sample shows 350,000 to 450,000 distinct CDR3 sequences, around 15% of them seen only once. The specimen sequenced was PBMCs or a T cell subset sorted from them (not recorded which). The sequence was obtained from a man aged 18 to 29 who had mild COVID-19 (a few samples of this study predate the infection). Cell type and time point are not known.

DNA for the CDR3: TGTGCCAGCAGCGTAGGAATGGCCTACACTGAAGCTTTCTTT. This sequence encodes CASSVGMAYTEAFF. The chain combines TRBV9 with TRBJ1-1; D is uncertain. CDR3 size: 14 residues. In germline, CDR1 is SGDLS, CDR2 YYNGEE. V lost 0 bases to trimming and J lost 3 bases, with 9 bases between them.